The entry below gives a single T cell receptor beta chain sequence along with its context. The antigen is unknown. For TCR beta, libraries came from iRepertoire HTBI primers and Arm-PCR of CDR3 regions. Per the original methods: From all samples, identification returned over 11 TRBJ and approximately 63 TRBV segments. TCRdb ran MiXCR on the multiplex PCR reads and lists one entry per CDR3 protein. TCRdb's processing, not the authors' own work, is the source of the V and J calls. The sample includes roughly 360,000 distinct CDR3 sequences, 12% of them seen just once. V was pared by 6 bases and J by 1 base, with 12 bases between. The germline V gene encodes CDR1 MNHEY and CDR2 SMNVEV (reference sequence). This CDR3 has 14 amino acids. This sample was taken from a study of regulatory T cells in long-lasting Graves disease. Time point here: newly diagnosed GD, antithyroid drugs for less than 3 months. From RNA extracted from PBMCs, the TCR library was made.

Study results and caveats: Under persistent disease, TRBV28, TRBJ1-2 and TRBJ2-5 were used preferentially. Newly diagnosed patients had higher TCR diversity than persistent Graves' patients did.

The data were also submitted as part of a second study, on T cells in Graves' hyperthyroidism and ophthalmopathy. That work states: Blood also held most thyroid clonotypes expanded beyond 0.001.

V gene TRBV27 combines with J gene TRBJ2-5, with D possibly TRBD1 on 6 matching bases. The TCR comes from a woman aged 18-29 years with Graves disease. This specimen consisted of peripheral blood mononuclear cells (PBMCs), obtained at new diagnosis, from a patient treated with antithyroid drugs. The CDR3 DNA is TGTGCCAGCAGCAAACCGGACAGCCAAGAGACCCAGTACTTC. It specifies CASSKPDSQETQYF.